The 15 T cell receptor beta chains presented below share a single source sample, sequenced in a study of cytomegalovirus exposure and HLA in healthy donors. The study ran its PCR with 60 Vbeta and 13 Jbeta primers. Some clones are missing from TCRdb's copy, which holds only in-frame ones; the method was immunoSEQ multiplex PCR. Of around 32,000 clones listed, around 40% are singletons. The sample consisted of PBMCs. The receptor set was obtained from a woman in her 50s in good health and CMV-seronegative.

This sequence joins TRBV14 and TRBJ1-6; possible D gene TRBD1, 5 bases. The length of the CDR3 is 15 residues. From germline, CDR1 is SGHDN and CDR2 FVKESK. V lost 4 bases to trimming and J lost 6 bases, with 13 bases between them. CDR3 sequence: CASSLKAGINSPLHF. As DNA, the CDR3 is TGTGCCAGCAGCCTAAAGGCAGGGATTAATTCACCCCTCCACTTT. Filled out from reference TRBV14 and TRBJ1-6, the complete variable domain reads EAGVTQFPSHSVIEKGQTVTLRCDPISGHDNLYWYRRVMGKEIKFLLHFVKESKQDESGMPNNRFLAERTGGTYSTLKVQPAELEDSGVYFCASSLKAGINSPLHFGNGTRLTVT.

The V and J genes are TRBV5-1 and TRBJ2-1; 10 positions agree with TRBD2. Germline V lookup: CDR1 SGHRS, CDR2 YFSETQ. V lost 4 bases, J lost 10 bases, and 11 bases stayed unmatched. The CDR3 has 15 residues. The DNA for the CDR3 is TGCGCCAGCAGCCAATCCCGGACTAGCGGAGCGGAGCAGTTCTTC. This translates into CASSQSRTSGAEQFF.

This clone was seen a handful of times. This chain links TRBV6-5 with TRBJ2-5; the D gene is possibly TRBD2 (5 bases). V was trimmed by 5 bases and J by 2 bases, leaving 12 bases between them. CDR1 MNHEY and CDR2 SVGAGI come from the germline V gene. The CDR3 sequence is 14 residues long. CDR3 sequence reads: CASSPPPGQETQYF. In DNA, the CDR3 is TGTGCCAGCAGTCCCCCCCCGGGGCAAGAGACCCAGTACTTC.

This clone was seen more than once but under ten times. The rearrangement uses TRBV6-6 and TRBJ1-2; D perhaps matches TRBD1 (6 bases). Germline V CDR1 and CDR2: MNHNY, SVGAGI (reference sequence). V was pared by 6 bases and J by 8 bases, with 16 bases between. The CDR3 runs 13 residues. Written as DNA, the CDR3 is TGTGCCAGCAGCCCAATCCCAGGGGCCGGCTACACCTTC. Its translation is CASSPIPGAGYTF.

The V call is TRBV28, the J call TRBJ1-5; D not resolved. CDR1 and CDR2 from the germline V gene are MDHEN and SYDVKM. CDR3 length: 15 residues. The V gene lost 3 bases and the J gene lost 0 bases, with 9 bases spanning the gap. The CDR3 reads CASSLVSDSNQPQHF. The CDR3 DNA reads TGTGCCAGCAGTTTGGTCAGCGATAGCAATCAGCCCCAGCATTTT.

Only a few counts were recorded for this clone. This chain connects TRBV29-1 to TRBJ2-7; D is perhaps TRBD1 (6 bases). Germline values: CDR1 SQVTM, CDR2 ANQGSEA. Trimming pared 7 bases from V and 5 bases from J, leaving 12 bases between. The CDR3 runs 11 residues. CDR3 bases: TGCAGCGCACAGAACAGGGACGAGCAGTACTTC. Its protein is CSAQNRDEQYF.

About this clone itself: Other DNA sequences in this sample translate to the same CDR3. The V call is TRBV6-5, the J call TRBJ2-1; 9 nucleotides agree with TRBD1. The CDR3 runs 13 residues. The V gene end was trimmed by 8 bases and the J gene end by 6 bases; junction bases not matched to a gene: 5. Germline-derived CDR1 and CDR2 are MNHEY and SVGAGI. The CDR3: CASEGQGGNEQFF. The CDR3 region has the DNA TGTGCCAGCGAGGGACAGGGAGGCAATGAGCAGTTCTTC.

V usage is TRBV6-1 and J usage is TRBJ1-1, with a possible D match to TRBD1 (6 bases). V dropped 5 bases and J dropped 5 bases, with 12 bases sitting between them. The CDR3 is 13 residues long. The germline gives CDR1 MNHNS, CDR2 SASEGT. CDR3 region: CASSKQGGTEAFF. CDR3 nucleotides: TGTGCCAGCAGTAAACAGGGTGGGACTGAAGCTTTCTTT.

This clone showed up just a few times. The DNA for the CDR3 is TGTGCCAGCAGCCGTGAGGGACTAGCGGGAGTGGCCTACAATGAGCAGTTCTTC. It encodes CASSREGLAGVAYNEQFF. The chain joins TRBV27 to TRBJ2-1, with TRBD2 matching over 14 bases. CDR3 length: 18 residues. Germline CDR1 reads MNHEY; CDR2 reads SMNVEV (reference sequence). V lost 6 bases and J lost 2; bases outside the gene matches: 9.

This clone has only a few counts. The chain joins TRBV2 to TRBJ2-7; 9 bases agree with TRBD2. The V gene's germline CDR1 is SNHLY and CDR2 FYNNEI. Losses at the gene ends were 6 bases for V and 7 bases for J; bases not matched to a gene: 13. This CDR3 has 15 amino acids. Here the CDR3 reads CASRAGGPGVREQYF. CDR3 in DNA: TGTGCCAGCAGGGCGGGGGGGCCGGGGGTGAGAGAGCAGTACTTC.

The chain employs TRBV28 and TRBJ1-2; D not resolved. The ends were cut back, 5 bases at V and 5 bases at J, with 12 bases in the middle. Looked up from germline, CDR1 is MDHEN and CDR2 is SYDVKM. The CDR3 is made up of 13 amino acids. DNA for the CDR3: TGTGCCAGCAGTCGAGTCGGGGATTATGGCTACACCTTC. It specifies CASSRVGDYGYTF.

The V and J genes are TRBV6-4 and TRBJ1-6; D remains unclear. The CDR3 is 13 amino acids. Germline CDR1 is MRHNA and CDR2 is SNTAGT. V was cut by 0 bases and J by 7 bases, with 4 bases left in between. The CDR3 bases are TGTGCCAGCAGTGACTCCCAGAATTCACCCCTCCACTTT. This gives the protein CASSDSQNSPLHF.

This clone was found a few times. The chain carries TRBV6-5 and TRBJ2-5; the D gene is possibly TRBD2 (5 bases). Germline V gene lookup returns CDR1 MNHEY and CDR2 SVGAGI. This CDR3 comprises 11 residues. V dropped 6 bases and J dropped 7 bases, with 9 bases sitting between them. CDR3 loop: CASRSRGTQYF. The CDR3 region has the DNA TGTGCCAGCAGGTCCCGGGGGACCCAGTACTTC.

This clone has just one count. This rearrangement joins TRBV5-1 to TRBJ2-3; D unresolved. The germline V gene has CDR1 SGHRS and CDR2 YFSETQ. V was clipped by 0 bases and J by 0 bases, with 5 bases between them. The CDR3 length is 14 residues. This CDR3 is CASSLATSTDTQYF. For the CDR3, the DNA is TGCGCCAGCAGCTTGGCTACCAGCACAGATACGCAGTATTTT.

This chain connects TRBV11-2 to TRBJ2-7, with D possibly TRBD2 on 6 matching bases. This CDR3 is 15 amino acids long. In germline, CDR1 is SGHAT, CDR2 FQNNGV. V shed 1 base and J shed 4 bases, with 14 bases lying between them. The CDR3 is CASSLGGGAYYEQYF. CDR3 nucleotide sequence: TGTGCCAGCAGCTTAGGCGGAGGGGCCTATTACGAGCAGTACTTC.